This T cell receptor beta chain is from a study of T cells in localized non-small cell lung cancer. General study findings and limits: Tumor samples were not multi-region, leaving intratumor heterogeneity unexcluded. Tumor showed lower T cell clonality than uninvolved adjacent lung, where it was highest. Out of the top 100 tumor clones, a median approximately 57 were seen in adjacent lung. There was an association of higher blood T cell density with longer overall survival.

Profiled with immunoSEQ multiplex PCR; TCRdb holds only in-frame clones, not every one. The repertoire holds over 65,000 clones, with approximately 84% as singletons. This CDR3 spans 11 amino acids. The V end lost 0 bases, the J end lost 8 bases, and 7 bases lay between the germline ends. Germline values: CDR1 DFQATT, CDR2 SNEGSKA (reference sequence). Worth noting for this clone: Antigen specificity is unknown.

The sample was peripheral blood, taken before any cancer treatment. The clonotype originates from a female donor of 60 years or more with stage I lung adenocarcinoma. The rearrangement joins TRBV20-1 to TRBJ1-1, with a possible D match to TRBD1 (6 bases). The CDR3 spells CSARDQGEAFF. The CDR3 DNA is TGCAGTGCTAGAGATCAGGGGGAAGCTTTCTTT.